This T cell receptor (beta chain) was identified in a study of blood T cell repertoires in COVID-19. At the level of the study: PBMCs, B-cell-depleted T cells, or T cells were the source of the cDNA or gDNA that made up the material.

In this sample, this clone turned up once. The germline CDR1 and CDR2 sequences are LGHDT and YNNKEL (reference sequence). The CDR3 sequence is 16 residues long. V was clipped by 4 bases and J by 4 bases; unmatched bases: 9. In the original analysis: It was from reference gene primer amplification that nucleated cell counts were estimated. The protocol was immunoSEQ multiplex PCR, while the TCRdb copy is restricted to in-frame clones and leaves out a portion. From that table come the V and J calls and clone size; the DNA was used to work out D and trimming. The sample carries some 100,000 clones, about nine tenths recorded once.

The rearrangement uses TRBV3-1 (or the pseudogene TRBV3-2) and TRBJ2-5; 10 bases match TRBD1. The source material was peripheral blood. This receptor was obtained from a man aged 45-60 years with acute or convalescent COVID-19. CDR3 DNA sequence: TGTGCCAGCAGCCCACTGTTTGGACAGGGGGTAGAGACCCAGTACTTC. Encoded protein: CASSPLFGQGVETQYF.